The sequence of this T cell receptor beta chain was determined in a study of Ad26.COV2.S vaccination and SARS-CoV-2 variants. The wider study: Donor was in the COV1001 Ad26.COV2.S trial arm. In the study, Ad26.COV2.S was injected intramuscularly once, or twice 56 days apart.

Trimming took 5 bases from V and 2 from J, leaving 12 bases between them. Germline CDR1 and CDR2: SNHLY and FYNNEI. This CDR3 has 14 amino acids. A remark on this clone: Its matching antigen is unknown.

The table came from immunoSEQ multiplex PCR; TCRdb's copy has only in-frame clones and leaves some out. The sample shows 250,000 or so clones, around 88% of them seen only once. Documented treatment: approximately 18 received Ad26.COV2.S at low or high dose, single or two shots; 5 received placebo; per-sample allocation not given. After the first vaccine or placebo injection, samples were drawn on day 63. The vaccine antigen was prefusion-stabilized Wuhan SARS-CoV-2 spike. Overall study results and limits: Measurements of TCR breadth and depth may have given underestimates of the total T cell responses.

This sequence originates from a person between 18 and 59 years old who received the Ad26.COV2.S COVID-19 vaccine or a placebo. The V call is TRBV2, the J call TRBJ1-1; D is possibly TRBD1 (5 bases). This material consisted of peripheral blood, taken in a trial of Ad26.COV2.S vaccine versus placebo. The CDR3 spells CASSLTVLNTEAFF. CDR3 coding DNA: TGTGCCAGCAGTTTGACAGTCCTTAACACTGAAGCTTTCTTT.